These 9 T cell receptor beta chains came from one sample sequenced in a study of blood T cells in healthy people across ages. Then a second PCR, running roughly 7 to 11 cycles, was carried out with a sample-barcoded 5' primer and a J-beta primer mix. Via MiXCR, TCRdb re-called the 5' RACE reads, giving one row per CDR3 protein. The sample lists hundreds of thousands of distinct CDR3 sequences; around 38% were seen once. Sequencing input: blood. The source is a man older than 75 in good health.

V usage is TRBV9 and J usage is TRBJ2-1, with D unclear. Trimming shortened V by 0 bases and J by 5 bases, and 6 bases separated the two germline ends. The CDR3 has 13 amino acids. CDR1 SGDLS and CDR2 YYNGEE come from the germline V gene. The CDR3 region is CASSVAHNNEQFF. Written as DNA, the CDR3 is TGTGCCAGCAGCGTAGCCCACAACAATGAGCAGTTCTTC.

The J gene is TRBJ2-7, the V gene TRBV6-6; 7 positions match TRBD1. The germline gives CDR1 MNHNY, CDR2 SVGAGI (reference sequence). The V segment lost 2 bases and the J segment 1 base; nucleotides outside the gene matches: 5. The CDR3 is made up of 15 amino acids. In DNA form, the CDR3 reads TGTGCCAGCAGTTACCCCAGGGGGTTATCCTACGAGCAGTACTTC. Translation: CASSYPRGLSYEQYF.

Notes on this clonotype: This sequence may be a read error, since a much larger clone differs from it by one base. CDR3 bases: TGTGCCATCAGTGGAGGACTAGCGGTCAATGAGCAGTTCTTC. This codes for CAISGGLAVNEQFF. V and J are TRBV10-3 and TRBJ2-1; 10 bases agree with TRBD2. The length of the CDR3 is 14 residues. CDR1 is ENHRY, CDR2 SYGVKD, per germline. V trimming: 4 bases; J trimming: 6 bases; junction bases outside the gene matches: 3.

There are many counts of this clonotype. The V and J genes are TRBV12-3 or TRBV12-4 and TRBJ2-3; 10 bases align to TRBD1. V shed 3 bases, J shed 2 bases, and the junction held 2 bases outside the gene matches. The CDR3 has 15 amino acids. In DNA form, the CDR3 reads TGTGCCAGCAGTTTGGACAGGGGGGTCACAGATACGCAGTATTTT. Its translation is CASSLDRGVTDTQYF.

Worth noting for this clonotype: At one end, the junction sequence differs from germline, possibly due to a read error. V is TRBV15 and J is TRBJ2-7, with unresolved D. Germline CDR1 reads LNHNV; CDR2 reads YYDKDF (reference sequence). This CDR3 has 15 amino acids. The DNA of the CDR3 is TGTGCCACCAGCAGAGATGTGGGGTCTCTCTACGGGCAGTACTTC. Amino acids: CATSRDVGSLYGQYF.

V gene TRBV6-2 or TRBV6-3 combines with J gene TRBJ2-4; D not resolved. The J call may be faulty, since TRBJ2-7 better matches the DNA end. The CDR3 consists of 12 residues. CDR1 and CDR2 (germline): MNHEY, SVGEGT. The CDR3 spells CASRGSAYEQYF. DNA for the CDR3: TGTGCCAGCAGGGGGTCTGCCTACGAGCAGTACTTC.

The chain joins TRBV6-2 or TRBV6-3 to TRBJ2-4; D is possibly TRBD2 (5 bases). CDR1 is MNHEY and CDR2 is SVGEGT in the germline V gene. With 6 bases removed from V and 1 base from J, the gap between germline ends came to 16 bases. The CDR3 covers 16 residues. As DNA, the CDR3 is TGTGCCAGCAGACCAGGCGGGCGAATTGCCAAAAACATTCAGTACTTC. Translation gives CASRPGGRIAKNIQYF.

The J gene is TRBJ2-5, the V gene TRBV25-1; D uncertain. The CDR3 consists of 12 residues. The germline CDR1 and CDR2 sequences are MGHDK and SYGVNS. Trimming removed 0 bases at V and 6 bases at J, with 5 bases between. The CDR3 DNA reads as TGTGCCAGCAGTGAATATAAACAGACCCAGTACTTC. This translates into CASSEYKQTQYF.

The CDR3 DNA sequence: TGTGCCAGCAGCCAGGAGGGACAGGGGGGTTCACCCCTCCACTTT. Protein product: CASSQEGQGGSPLHF. V and J are TRBV3-1 and TRBJ1-6; 11 positions match TRBD1. There are 15 residues in the CDR3. The ends lost 3 bases at V and 9 bases at J; junction bases unmatched: 4. CDR1 and CDR2 from the germline V gene are LGHDT and YNNKEL (reference sequence).